The 30 T cell receptor beta chains in this list originate from one sample, sequenced in a study of shared clonotypes between healthy human individuals. Profiling relied on immunoSEQ multiplex PCR, and the TCRdb table lists in-frame clones only, not all of them. The sample records 1,100,000 or so clones, around three quarters being singletons. The sequencing input was memory CD4+ T cells from PBMCs. Specified subset: CD45RA-negative fraction. The receptors here all came from a young man in good health. Some clones in this sample may be carry-over from other donors' samples.

The chain is built from TRBV7-9 and TRBJ2-1; TRBD2 is a possible D gene (5 bases). CDR1 SEHNR and CDR2 FQNEAQ come from the germline V gene (reference sequence). The CDR3 runs 12 residues. Trimming removed 5 bases at V and 11 bases at J, with 13 bases between. Written as DNA, the CDR3 is TGTGCCAGCAGCGATATAGCGAAACAGCAGTTCTTC. This gives the protein CASSDIAKQQFF. Together with reference TRBV7-9 and TRBJ2-1, the CDR3 gives the full variable domain: DTGVSQNPRHKITKRGQNVTFRCDPISEHNRLYWYRQTLGQGPEFLTYFQNEAQLEKSRLLSDRFSAERPKGSFSTLEIQRTEQGDSAMYLCASSDIAKQQFFGPGTRLTVL.

The chain links TRBV27 to TRBJ1-1; 7 bases are shared with TRBD1. Looked up from germline, CDR1 is MNHEY and CDR2 is SMNVEV (reference sequence). The CDR3 extends over 15 amino acids. After removal of 5 bases from V and 3 bases from J, the junction contained 9 bases not matched to a gene. The CDR3 loop is CASSDRVGGYTEAFF. The CDR3, as DNA: TGTGCCAGCAGTGACAGGGTAGGGGGGTACACTGAAGCTTTCTTT.

In this sample, this clone turned up a few times. The chain employs TRBV27 and TRBJ2-5, with 7 bases fitting TRBD2. The V gene end was trimmed by 7 bases and the J gene end by 5 bases; junction bases not matched to a gene: 13. Germline CDR1 MNHEY, CDR2 SMNVEV (reference sequence). This CDR3 contains 15 residues. The CDR3 DNA follows: TGTGCCAGCATCCCCCTGGGGGGGGGAACGGAGACCCAGTACTTC. Its protein is CASIPLGGGTETQYF.

V gene TRBV2 combines with J gene TRBJ2-5; the D gene is possibly TRBD1 (6 bases). Germline V CDR1 and CDR2: SNHLY, FYNNEI. The CDR3 totals 13 residues. Trimming pared 3 bases from V and 3 bases from J, leaving 8 bases between. The CDR3 DNA is TGTGCCAGCAGTGATAACAGGGAAGAGACCCAGTACTTC. Amino acid sequence: CASSDNREETQYF.

This clone came up a few times. V and J are TRBV18 and TRBJ2-5, with 7 positions matching TRBD1. This CDR3 has 13 amino acids. Germline assignment: CDR1 KGHSH and CDR2 LQKENI. Trimming at V came to 4 bases and at J to 2 bases, leaving 1 base not matched to a gene. The CDR3 sequence: CASSQQGQETQYF. The CDR3 DNA reads as TGTGCCAGCTCACAACAGGGGCAAGAGACCCAGTACTTC. Using reference TRBV18 and TRBJ2-5 for the parts outside the CDR3, the full variable domain is NAGVMQNPRHLVRRRGQEARLRCSPMKGHSHVYWYRQLPEEGLKFMVYLQKENIIDESGMPKERFSAEFPKEGPSILRIQQVVRGDSAAYFCASSQQGQETQYFGPGTRLLVL.

The chain joins TRBV9 to TRBJ2-4; 14 positions match TRBD2. The CDR3 totals 17 residues. Trimming at V came to 4 bases and at J to 5 bases, leaving 8 bases not matched to a gene. CDR1 is SGDLS and CDR2 is YYNGEE in the germline V gene. CDR3 loop: CASSPGLAGGVENIQYF. The CDR3 nucleotides read TGTGCCAGCAGCCCAGGACTAGCGGGAGGAGTGGAAAACATTCAGTACTTC.

The chain employs TRBV9 and TRBJ1-2; D ambiguous. The ends were cut back, 0 bases at V and 6 bases at J, with 12 bases in the middle. Germline V gene data show CDR1 as SGDLS and CDR2 as YYNGEE. The CDR3 runs to 14 residues. In nucleotides, the CDR3 is TGTGCCAGCAGCGTAGGTACACTCGGGGATGGCTACACCTTC. Encoded protein: CASSVGTLGDGYTF.

This clone turned up a few times. The rearrangement uses TRBV2 and TRBJ1-3; 11 bases match TRBD1. Germline values: CDR1 SNHLY, CDR2 FYNNEI. This CDR3 contains 13 residues. V dropped 7 bases and J dropped 8; count of bases not matched to a gene: 4. CDR3 DNA sequence: TGTGCCAGCACCGGGACAGGGGGTTACACCATATATTTT. This sequence encodes CASTGTGGYTIYF.

The chain couples TRBV4-3 to TRBJ2-7, with 9 nucleotides matching TRBD1. The V segment lost 1 base and the J segment 5 bases; nucleotides outside the gene matches: 12. The CDR3 has 17 amino acids. Germline lookup yields CDR1 LGHNA and CDR2 YSLEER. Here the CDR3 DNA reads TGCGCCAGCAGCCAAGTAGGGGCTGGGACAGGGCACCACGAGCAGTACTTC. Protein sequence: CASSQVGAGTGHHEQYF.

The chain employs TRBV5-5 and TRBJ1-2; 9 bases agree with TRBD1. Germline V CDR1 and CDR2: SGHKS, YYEKEE (reference sequence). V dropped 0 bases and J dropped 7; count of bases not matched to a gene: 10. This CDR3 region has 16 residues. The CDR3 loop reads CASSLVPGQGVGGYTF. As DNA, the CDR3 is TGTGCCAGCAGCTTGGTCCCGGGACAGGGTGTGGGTGGCTACACCTTC.

V gene TRBV5-1 combines with J gene TRBJ2-7; D remains ambiguous. Trimming shortened V by 1 base and J by 2 bases, and 4 bases separated the two germline ends. The CDR3 is 12 amino acids. Germline V gene sequence: CDR1 SGHRS, CDR2 YFSETQ. CDR3: CASSLYAYEQYF. CDR3 coding DNA: TGCGCCAGCAGCTTGTATGCCTACGAGCAGTACTTC.

The count of this clone is one. The rearrangement joins TRBV18 to TRBJ2-3; 7 nucleotides match TRBD2. V was clipped by 8 bases and J by 0 bases; unmatched bases: 8. Germline V gene sequence: CDR1 KGHSH, CDR2 LQKENI. This CDR3 region has 15 residues. CDR3: CASALLATSTDTQYF. CDR3 nucleotide sequence: TGTGCCAGCGCTTTACTAGCGACTAGCACAGATACGCAGTATTTT. The full variable domain, its missing parts supplied by reference TRBV18 and TRBJ2-3, is NAGVMQNPRHLVRRRGQEARLRCSPMKGHSHVYWYRQLPEEGLKFMVYLQKENIIDESGMPKERFSAEFPKEGPSILRIQQVVRGDSAAYFCASALLATSTDTQYFGPGTRLTVL.

This clone was observed a handful of times. V is TRBV30 and J is TRBJ1-1; D gene ambiguous. CDR3 length equals 11 residues. Trimming cost V 1 base and J 3 bases, with 3 bases left between them. In germline, CDR1 is GTSNPN, CDR2 SVGIG (reference sequence). The DNA for the CDR3 is TGTGCCTGGAGTGCCCACACTGAAGCTTTCTTT. Residues: CAWSAHTEAFF.

The rearrangement links TRBV10-3 to TRBJ2-3; D may be TRBD1 (10 bases). The V gene's germline CDR1 is ENHRY and CDR2 SYGVKD. V lost 10 bases and J 2 bases, leaving 25 bases between the germline ends. The CDR3 is made up of 17 amino acids. CDR3 sequence (DNA): TGTGCCACTCGATGGAGCGGGGGGACAGGGGCCACAGATACGCAGTATTTT. Its translation: CATRWSGGTGATDTQYF.

The chain uses TRBV27 and TRBJ1-1; tentative D call: TRBD1 (5 bases). The V end lost 4 bases, the J end lost 0 bases, and 9 bases lay between the germline ends. The CDR3 is 14 residues long. Per germline, CDR1 MNHEY and CDR2 SMNVEV (reference sequence). The CDR3: CASSYRPVNTEAFF. DNA of the CDR3: TGTGCCAGCAGTTACAGGCCGGTGAACACTGAAGCTTTCTTT.

The V gene is TRBV9, the J gene TRBJ2-7; 7 bases line up with TRBD1. There are 15 residues in the CDR3. With V trimmed by 0 bases and J by 3 bases, 6 bases remained unmatched. The germline V gene encodes CDR1 SGDLS and CDR2 YYNGEE. The CDR3, as DNA: TGTGCCAGCAGCGTAGCCGGGACAGCCTACTACGAGCAGTACTTC. It translates to CASSVAGTAYYEQYF.

Notes on this clone: A much larger clone is a single base away; this may be a read error. The V call is TRBV27, the J call TRBJ2-7; D is unresolved. The CDR3 contains 13 residues. The ends were cut back, 2 bases at V and 0 bases at J, with 5 bases in the middle. In germline, CDR1 is MNHEY, CDR2 SMNVEV (reference sequence). CDR3 DNA: TGTGCCAGCAGTTTAACAGCCTCCTACGAGCAGTACTTC. Its translation is CASSLTASYEQYF.

This clone occurred a few times. This chain uses TRBV7-9 with TRBJ2-7; D is perhaps TRBD2 (5 bases). Per germline, CDR1 SEHNR and CDR2 FQNEAQ (reference sequence). Trimming took off 1 base at V and 4 bases at J, with 14 bases between the two ends. CDR3 length: 15 residues. CDR3 coding DNA: TGTGCCAGCAGCTTAGGCTTCGCCGAGGGATACGAGCAGTACTTC. Amino acid sequence: CASSLGFAEGYEQYF. Filled out from reference TRBV7-9 and TRBJ2-7, the complete variable domain reads DTGVSQNPRHKITKRGQNVTFRCDPISEHNRLYWYRQTLGQGPEFLTYFQNEAQLEKSRLLSDRFSAERPKGSFSTLEIQRTEQGDSAMYLCASSLGFAEGYEQYFGPGTRLTVT.

The CDR3 reads CASSFQSLFKRPEQYF. The CDR3 bases are TGTGCCAGCAGCTTTCAGTCCCTGTTCAAACGTCCCGAGCAGTACTTC. The chain combines TRBV7-9 with TRBJ2-5, with D unresolved. The J call could be wrong; TRBJ2-7 is a better fit for the DNA end. The CDR3 length is 16 residues. Germline CDR1 and CDR2: SEHNR and FQNEAQ (reference sequence).

This chain uses TRBV2 with TRBJ2-1; tentatively, D is TRBD1 (6 bases). With 7 bases removed from V and 0 bases from J, the gap between germline ends came to 10 bases. From germline, CDR1 is SNHLY and CDR2 FYNNEI. This CDR3 has 14 residues. The CDR3 DNA reads TGTGCCAGCAAACAAGGGGGCTCCTACAATGAGCAGTTCTTC. This encodes CASKQGGSYNEQFF.

This clone was counted once. V and J are TRBV7-9 and TRBJ2-7; D tentatively fits TRBD1 or TRBD2 (5 bases each). Germline CDR1 is SEHNR and CDR2 is FQNEAQ (reference sequence). The V end was cut by 5 bases, the J end by 6 bases, with 20 bases between. This CDR3 has 15 amino acids. The CDR3 DNA is TGTGCCAGCAGCAATCTCCCCGGGGCCCCGAGCGAGCAGTACTTC. The encoded protein is CASSNLPGAPSEQYF.

The chain uses TRBV7-2 and TRBJ2-7, with D possibly being TRBD2 (6 bases). The germline gives CDR1 SGHTA, CDR2 FQGNSA. Trimming pared 7 bases from V and 8 bases from J, leaving 21 bases between. This CDR3 comprises 14 residues. CDR3 DNA sequence: TGTGCCAGCACGCAGGGTCAGGTACGGGAGAAGCAGTACTTC. Amino acids: CASTQGQVREKQYF.

The chain has TRBV13 and TRBJ1-2; D is possibly TRBD1 (6 bases). The CDR3 sequence is 12 residues long. In germline, CDR1 is PRHDT, CDR2 FYEKMQ (reference sequence). The germline V and J ends were trimmed by 4 bases and 8 bases, with 11 bases remaining between them. CDR3 sequence (DNA): TGTGCCAGCAGCTATTTCAGGGGAGGCTACACCTTC. Residues: CASSYFRGGYTF.

In regard to this clone: Other DNA sequences in this sample translate to the same CDR3. V gene TRBV18 combines with J gene TRBJ2-7; TRBD2 matches 8 bases. Germline loops: CDR1 KGHSH, CDR2 LQKENI. The V and J ends lost 3 bases and 3 bases, in that order; junction bases with no gene match: 1. This CDR3 has 13 residues. In DNA form, the CDR3 reads TGTGCCAGCTCACCGGGGACTAGCTACGAGCAGTACTTC. Protein product: CASSPGTSYEQYF. Supplemented by reference TRBV18 and TRBJ2-7, the full variable domain reads NAGVMQNPRHLVRRRGQEARLRCSPMKGHSHVYWYRQLPEEGLKFMVYLQKENIIDESGMPKERFSAEFPKEGPSILRIQQVVRGDSAAYFCASSPGTSYEQYFGPGTRLTVT.

This clone was seen ten or more times. The chain links TRBV15 to TRBJ2-1, with 8 bases aligning to TRBD2. V lost 1 base to trimming and J lost 7 bases; unmatched junction nucleotides: 12. Germline assignment: CDR1 LNHNV and CDR2 YYDKDF (reference sequence). The CDR3 is made up of 17 amino acids. The CDR3 DNA reads as TGTGCCACCAGCAGAGGTCAGCGGGAGAAATCGAATAATGAGCAGTTCTTC. Its protein is CATSRGQREKSNNEQFF.

The gene calls are TRBV30 and TRBJ2-3; TRBD2 matches 9 bases. Germline loops: CDR1 GTSNPN, CDR2 SVGIG (reference sequence). V was pared by 3 bases and J by 6 bases, with 13 bases of the junction left unmatched. This CDR3 region has 16 residues. This chain's CDR3 is CAWRKGVGGGADTQYF. The CDR3 region has the DNA TGTGCCTGGAGAAAAGGAGTGGGCGGGGGGGCCGATACGCAGTATTTT.

The V gene is TRBV5-1, the J gene TRBJ2-7; tentatively, D is TRBD2 (5 bases). Germline V gives CDR1 SGHRS, CDR2 YFSETQ. Trimming cost V 5 bases and J 0 bases, with 15 bases left between them. CDR3 size: 15 residues. As DNA, the CDR3 is TGCGCCAGCAGTCCCCGCACTAGACGCTCCTACGAGCAGTACTTC. Translating gives CASSPRTRRSYEQYF.

The chain links TRBV27 to TRBJ2-1, with 8 bases aligning to TRBD1. Trimming cost V 6 bases and J 2 bases; bases outside gene matches: 3. The CDR3 contains 14 residues. The germline gives CDR1 MNHEY, CDR2 SMNVEV (reference sequence). The CDR3 protein is CASRRTGPYNEQFF. CDR3 nucleotide sequence: TGTGCCAGCAGGCGGACAGGGCCCTACAATGAGCAGTTCTTC.

The gene calls are TRBV10-3 and TRBJ2-7; 8 positions agree with TRBD2. V shed 1 base, J shed 2 bases, and the junction held 7 bases outside the gene matches. In germline, CDR1 is ENHRY, CDR2 SYGVKD. CDR3 length equals 16 residues. Here the CDR3 reads CAISEFKLAVTYEQYF. CDR3 sequence (DNA): TGTGCCATCAGTGAGTTCAAACTAGCGGTGACCTACGAGCAGTACTTC.

The chain links TRBV19 to TRBJ1-5; TRBD1 might be the D (5 bases). Trimming removed 7 bases from V and 5 bases from J, with 15 bases in between. This CDR3 region has 14 residues. CDR1 is LNHDA and CDR2 is SQIVND in the germline V gene (reference sequence). DNA of the CDR3: TGTGCCAGTAACCGATACGGGGGTGATCAGCCCCAGCATTTT. Protein: CASNRYGGDQPQHF.